This passage covers 29 T cell receptor beta chains from one sample sequenced in a study of cytomegalovirus exposure and HLA in healthy donors. 60 Vbeta and 13 Jbeta primers were used in PCR. Clones were read by immunoSEQ multiplex PCR, and TCRdb kept only the in-frame ones, dropping some. The sample includes about 160,000 clones, around nine tenths seen only once; the top ten take approximately 2%. Input material: PBMCs. Every receptor here comes from a woman aged 18-29 years in good health and CMV-seronegative.

V gene TRBV28 combines with J gene TRBJ2-5; a weak D match, TRBD1 (6 bases). The CDR3 runs 17 residues. V was shortened by 3 bases and J by 4 bases, with 21 bases between the two germline ends. Germline CDR1 MDHEN, CDR2 SYDVKM. This chain's CDR3 is CASSFFGLQGEGETQYF. CDR3 DNA sequence: TGTGCCAGCAGTTTTTTTGGTTTACAGGGAGAAGGAGAGACCCAGTACTTC.

V usage is TRBV19 and J usage is TRBJ2-1; TRBD2 aligns across 9 bases. Trimming cost V 6 bases and J 7 bases; bases outside gene matches: 7. This CDR3 is 14 amino acids long. Germline lookup yields CDR1 LNHDA and CDR2 SQIVND (reference sequence). The CDR3 region is CASSGAGGPNEQFF. DNA for the CDR3: TGTGCCAGTAGCGGGGCGGGGGGGCCTAATGAGCAGTTCTTC.

The V and J genes are TRBV29-1 and TRBJ2-2, with 9 bases identical to TRBD1. In germline, CDR1 is SQVTM, CDR2 ANQGSEA. The CDR3 runs to 14 residues. After removal of 6 bases from V and 3 bases from J, the junction contained 5 bases not matched to a gene. CDR3 bases: TGCAGCGTCCGACAGGGGGTCGACACCGGGGAGCTGTTTTTT. Translating it yields CSVRQGVDTGELFF.

This clone was seen a single time. The V gene is TRBV7-6, the J gene TRBJ2-2; TRBD1 aligns across 9 bases. This CDR3 contains 15 residues. Looked up from germline, CDR1 is SGHVS and CDR2 is FNYEAQ. V lost 5 bases, J lost 3 bases, and 4 bases stayed unmatched. DNA for the CDR3: TGTGCCAGCAGCCCCGGGACAGGGTACACCGGGGAGCTGTTTTTT. It is translated as CASSPGTGYTGELFF.

The V gene is TRBV7-9, the J gene TRBJ1-4; D is unclear. The germline V gene has CDR1 SEHNR and CDR2 FQNEAQ (reference sequence). The CDR3 is made up of 12 amino acids. The V end lost 8 bases, the J end lost 5 bases, and 9 bases lay between the germline ends. The CDR3 reads CASALVNEKLFF. As DNA, the CDR3 is TGTGCCAGCGCGCTGGTGAATGAAAAACTGTTTTTT.

The rearrangement links TRBV6-6 to TRBJ1-4; TRBD1 is a possible D gene (5 bases). The CDR3 loop spans 15 amino acids. V lost 1 base and J lost 8, with 14 bases in between. CDR1 and CDR2 (germline): MNHNY, SVGAGI (reference sequence). The CDR3 sequence: CASSYLFTGHEKLFF. For the CDR3, the DNA is TGTGCCAGCAGTTACTTATTTACAGGTCACGAAAAACTGTTTTTT.

Only one count was recorded for this clone. The sample holds other DNA sequences that translate to the same CDR3. The genes are TRBV5-1 and TRBJ2-3, with D possibly being TRBD2 (6 bases). The CDR3 runs to 16 residues. V gave up 4 bases and J gave up 0 bases, with 15 bases separating them. Germline CDR1 SGHRS, CDR2 YFSETQ. CDR3 loop: CASSLGLASSTDTQYF. DNA for the CDR3: TGCGCCAGCAGCCTTGGTCTAGCGTCTAGCACAGATACGCAGTATTTT.

This chain uses TRBV11-2 with TRBJ1-3; D remains unclear. V was shortened by 5 bases and J by 0 bases, with 14 bases between the two germline ends. Germline values: CDR1 SGHAT, CDR2 FQNNGV. The CDR3 length is 16 residues. In nucleotides, the CDR3 is TGTGCCAGCAGCCCACAACAGCGGTTCTCTGGAAACACCATATATTTT. The encoded protein is CASSPQQRFSGNTIYF.

J is TRBJ2-1 and V is TRBV5-1, with 12 nucleotides matching TRBD1. Unmatched junction bases numbered 11, after V lost 4 bases and J lost 9 bases. The CDR3 extends over 16 amino acids. The germline V gene has CDR1 SGHRS and CDR2 YFSETQ. CDR3: CASSGNPGTGGFEQFF. The CDR3 DNA sequence: TGCGCCAGCAGCGGAAACCCCGGGACAGGGGGCTTTGAGCAGTTCTTC.

The chain employs TRBV27 and TRBJ2-7, with a tentative D call TRBD2 (5 bases). Trimming left V 2 bases short and J 3 bases short, with 17 bases between. Germline CDR1 and CDR2: MNHEY and SMNVEV (reference sequence). The CDR3 runs to 16 residues. CDR3 loop: CASSLKGLWPFYEQYF. CDR3 nucleotides: TGTGCCAGCAGTTTAAAAGGACTCTGGCCTTTCTACGAGCAGTACTTC.

The rearrangement uses TRBV7-8 and TRBJ1-4, with D possibly being TRBD1 (6 bases). The CDR3 spans 15 residues. Germline loops: CDR1 SGHVS, CDR2 FQNEAQ. V was pared by 5 bases and J by 10 bases, with 20 bases between. DNA of the CDR3: TGTGCCAGCAGCCACGCTCAGGGGCCTTATGGAAAACTGTTTTTT. Translated, it gives CASSHAQGPYGKLFF.

The genes are TRBV30 and TRBJ1-4; TRBD1 is a possible D gene (6 bases). This CDR3 has 21 residues. Trimming took 2 bases from V and 5 from J, leaving 33 bases between them. CDR1 and CDR2 (germline): GTSNPN, SVGIG (reference sequence). CDR3 sequence: CAWSPQGWNRDGPLENEKLFF. The DNA of the CDR3 is TGTGCCTGGAGTCCCCAGGGTTGGAACAGGGATGGACCCCTAGAAAATGAAAAACTGTTTTTT.

As concerns this clone: One end of the junction fails to match germline, which may point to a read error. This chain connects TRBV7-9 to TRBJ2-7, with D unresolved. The CDR3 sequence is 15 residues long. The germline V gene encodes CDR1 SEHNR and CDR2 FQNEAQ (reference sequence). CDR3 residues: CSSRPQWQVPYEQYF. CDR3 DNA sequence: TGTTCCAGCCGACCACAGTGGCAGGTACCCTACGAGCAGTACTTC.

This clone was recorded only once. This rearrangement joins TRBV7-6 to TRBJ1-1, with a possible D match to TRBD1 (5 bases). The CDR3 runs 15 residues. V lost 5 bases to trimming and J lost 2 bases, with 15 bases between them. CDR1 and CDR2 (germline): SGHVS, FNYEAQ. CDR3 DNA sequence: TGTGCCAGCAGCCCCGAGAGGGACTTTAACACTGAAGCTTTCTTT. Translation: CASSPERDFNTEAFF. The full variable domain, completed using reference TRBV7-6 and TRBJ1-1, is GAGVSQSPRYKVTKRGQDVALRCDPISGHVSLYWYRQALGQGPEFLTYFNYEAQQDKSGLPNDRFSAERPEGSISTLTIQRTEQRDSAMYRCASSPERDFNTEAFFGQGTRLTVV.

This clone has a handful of counts. The V and J genes are TRBV14 and TRBJ2-3, with unresolved D. The CDR3 loop spans 15 amino acids. Germline V gives CDR1 SGHDN, CDR2 FVKESK. V was cut by 0 bases and J by 3 bases, with 10 bases left in between. The CDR3 reads CASSQDGLATDTQYF. CDR3 DNA sequence: TGTGCCAGCAGCCAAGATGGATTAGCAACAGATACGCAGTATTTT.

Turning to this clone: One end of the junction does not line up with germline, which may come from a read error. The chain recombines TRBV7-9 with TRBJ1-5, with D uncertain. The CDR3 runs to 14 residues. Germline values: CDR1 SEHNR, CDR2 FQNEAQ (reference sequence). This chain's CDR3 is CSSSLASHNQPQHF. In DNA form, the CDR3 reads TGTTCCAGCAGCTTAGCGAGTCATAATCAGCCCCAGCATTTT.

The gene calls are TRBV2 and TRBJ1-1; 7 positions agree with TRBD1. V was pared by 7 bases and J by 6 bases, with 11 bases of the junction left unmatched. CDR1 and CDR2 (germline): SNHLY, FYNNEI. CDR3 size: 14 residues. CDR3: CASTGRGRDAEAFF. The CDR3 coding sequence is TGTGCCAGCACAGGTAGGGGGCGAGACGCTGAAGCTTTCTTT.

This clone has a handful of counts. The rearrangement joins TRBV6-5 to TRBJ1-4, with TRBD1 as a possible D gene (6 bases). CDR1 MNHEY and CDR2 SVGAGI come from the germline V gene. The CDR3 is 16 residues long. V was shortened by 3 bases and J by 7 bases, with 18 bases between the two germline ends. CDR3 nucleotides: TGTGCCAGCAGTTATGGGGTGGGGGCTGGAAGTGAAAAACTGTTTTTT. Protein sequence: CASSYGVGAGSEKLFF.

The V gene is TRBV6-6, the J gene TRBJ2-3; 7 positions agree with TRBD2. J lost 8 bases, V lost 6 bases, and 11 bases had no gene match. In germline, CDR1 is MNHNY, CDR2 SVGAGI (reference sequence). This CDR3 region has 14 residues. CDR3 sequence: CASRWGSSSGTQYF. CDR3 DNA sequence: TGTGCCAGCAGATGGGGCTCGTCTAGCGGTACGCAGTATTTT.

The chain recombines TRBV6-1 with TRBJ2-7, with D possibly TRBD1 on 6 matching bases. The CDR3 totals 15 residues. V shed 1 base and J shed 2 bases, with 12 bases lying between them. Germline V CDR1 and CDR2: MNHNS, SASEGT. CDR3 sequence (DNA): TGTGCCAGCAGTGAAGGGCAGGACAGCCCCTACGAGCAGTACTTC. It specifies CASSEGQDSPYEQYF.

CDR3 sequence reads: CASSPGQARAEAFF. DNA for the CDR3: TGCGCCAGCAGCCCGGGACAGGCCAGGGCTGAAGCTTTCTTT. This chain connects TRBV5-1 to TRBJ1-1; 8 nucleotides line up with TRBD1. After removal of 4 bases from V and 6 bases from J, the junction contained 8 bases not matched to a gene. Germline CDR1 SGHRS, CDR2 YFSETQ. This CDR3 contains 14 residues.

J is TRBJ2-1 and V is TRBV30; D uncertain. V was shortened by 0 bases and J by 0 bases, with 9 bases between the two germline ends. The germline gives CDR1 GTSNPN, CDR2 SVGIG (reference sequence). CDR3 length equals 15 residues. CDR3 loop: CAWSVGSSSYNEQFF. CDR3 sequence (DNA): TGTGCCTGGAGTGTGGGCAGTAGCTCCTACAATGAGCAGTTCTTC.

The CDR3 DNA sequence: TGTGCCAGCAGCGTAGTCCCCAGCGGGAGGTGGACCGGGGAGCTGTTTTTT. This translates into CASSVVPSGRWTGELFF. The V call is TRBV9, the J call TRBJ2-2, with 9 bases fitting TRBD2. CDR3 length: 17 residues. Looked up from germline, CDR1 is SGDLS and CDR2 is YYNGEE. The J segment lost 5 bases and the V segment lost 0 bases, leaving 8 bases of the junction unmatched.

J is TRBJ2-5 and V is TRBV29-1; possibly TRBD1 for D (6 bases). The CDR3 has 13 amino acids. CDR1 and CDR2 (germline): SQVTM, ANQGSEA. Trimming removed 4 bases from V and 5 bases from J, with 14 bases in between. The CDR3 DNA is TGCAGCGTTGGGGGGCTACCCCGGGAGACCCAGTACTTC. Amino acids: CSVGGLPRETQYF.

The chain couples TRBV27 to TRBJ2-5, with D possibly matching TRBD2 (7 bases). Trimming took 0 bases from V and 5 from J, leaving 10 bases between them. The germline V gene encodes CDR1 MNHEY and CDR2 SMNVEV (reference sequence). This CDR3 comprises 14 residues. CDR3 in DNA: TGTGCCAGCAGTTTATCTGGGGGGGCGGAGACCCAGTACTTC. This encodes CASSLSGGAETQYF.

V gene TRBV7-9 combines with J gene TRBJ2-3; D remains unclear. Germline V gene sequence: CDR1 SEHNR, CDR2 FQNEAQ (reference sequence). The CDR3 is 12 residues long. The V and J ends lost 5 bases and 6 bases respectively, with 9 bases between them. CDR3 in amino acids: CASSPIRDTQYF. CDR3 nucleotide sequence: TGTGCCAGCAGCCCTATCCGGGATACGCAGTATTTT. Full variable domain (outside the CDR3, taken from reference TRBV7-9 and TRBJ2-3): DTGVSQNPRHKITKRGQNVTFRCDPISEHNRLYWYRQTLGQGPEFLTYFQNEAQLEKSRLLSDRFSAERPKGSFSTLEIQRTEQGDSAMYLCASSPIRDTQYFGPGTRLTVL.

This chain joins TRBV6-5 and TRBJ2-3; TRBD2 matches 7 bases. The CDR3 consists of 14 residues. V lost 5 bases, J lost 6 bases, and 8 bases stayed unmatched. Germline CDR1 is MNHEY and CDR2 is SVGAGI. Here the CDR3 reads CASSPPGGRDTQYF. In nucleotides, the CDR3 is TGTGCCAGCAGTCCTCCGGGAGGTCGGGATACGCAGTATTTT.

The J gene is TRBJ2-5, the V gene TRBV6-5; 8 positions agree with TRBD1. The ends lost 5 bases at V and 3 bases at J; junction bases unmatched: 8. Germline V gives CDR1 MNHEY, CDR2 SVGAGI. The CDR3 is made up of 15 amino acids. As DNA, the CDR3 is TGTGCCAGCAGTAGACAGGGGACAAACAAAGAGACCCAGTACTTC. Translation: CASSRQGTNKETQYF.

This chain links TRBV19 with TRBJ1-1, with D perhaps matching TRBD1 (6 bases). This CDR3 has 15 amino acids. Trimming took 1 base from V and 1 from J, leaving 10 bases between them. From germline, CDR1 is LNHDA and CDR2 SQIVND (reference sequence). The CDR3 loop is CASSIASRGNTEAFF. CDR3 nucleotide sequence: TGTGCCAGTAGTATAGCGTCCAGGGGGAACACTGAAGCTTTCTTT.